A single sample is the source of the 16 T cell receptor beta chains below, sequenced in a study of blood T cell repertoires in COVID-19. Profiling relied on immunoSEQ multiplex PCR, and the TCRdb table lists in-frame clones only, not all of them. The sample contains hundreds of thousands of clones, approximately 87% of which appear only once. Material for sequencing was peripheral blood. The receptors originated from a woman aged 45-65 years with COVID-19, enrolled during active disease.

V is TRBV3-1 (or the pseudogene TRBV3-2) and J is TRBJ1-2; 10 bases fit TRBD1. V lost 3 bases, J lost 8 bases, and 9 bases stayed unmatched. Germline V gene sequence: CDR1 LGHDT, CDR2 YNNKEL (reference sequence). The CDR3 runs to 15 residues. This CDR3 reads CASSHPTGGNLGYTF. The CDR3 coding sequence is TGTGCCAGCAGCCACCCGACAGGGGGCAATTTAGGCTACACCTTC.

The CDR3 is CASSRGGFDRDEQFF. CDR3 nucleotide sequence: TGCGCCAGCAGTCGAGGCGGCTTCGATCGCGATGAGCAGTTCTTC. The V and J genes are TRBV5-1 and TRBJ2-1; D is uncertain. Germline V lookup: CDR1 SGHRS, CDR2 YFSETQ. The CDR3 length is 15 residues. With 5 bases removed from V and 8 bases from J, the gap between germline ends came to 20 bases.

This chain joins TRBV29-1 and TRBJ1-3; the D is unclear. The CDR3 covers 14 residues. V lost 4 bases and J 3 bases, leaving 13 bases between the germline ends. Germline V gene sequence: CDR1 SQVTM, CDR2 ANQGSEA. CDR3 residues: CSVVRQVGGNTIYF. The CDR3 nucleotides read TGCAGCGTTGTTAGGCAGGTCGGTGGAAACACCATATATTTT.

The chain uses TRBV4-2 and TRBJ1-5; unclear D gene. The CDR3 is 19 amino acids. V was clipped by 0 bases and J by 9 bases, with 27 bases between them. CDR1 and CDR2 (germline): LGHNA, YNFKEQ. Written as DNA, the CDR3 is TGTGCCAGCAGCCAAGATGGAGGTGCGAGTGACCGGCCTAGGTGGCCCCAGCATTTT. This gives the protein CASSQDGGASDRPRWPQHF.

The rearrangement links TRBV27 to TRBJ2-2; 7 bases line up with TRBD1. The J segment lost 5 bases and the V segment lost 7 bases, leaving 7 bases of the junction unmatched. Germline CDR1 reads MNHEY; CDR2 reads SMNVEV (reference sequence). The length of the CDR3 is 14 residues. This chain's CDR3 is CASNTGEGTGELFF. As DNA, the CDR3 is TGTGCCAGCAATACAGGGGAAGGGACCGGGGAGCTGTTTTTT.

The gene calls are TRBV10-3 and TRBJ2-3; weak D call: TRBD2 (5 bases). The CDR3 contains 13 residues. The ends were cut back, 7 bases at V and 7 bases at J, with 15 bases in the middle. Per the germline V gene, CDR1 is ENHRY and CDR2 is SYGVKD. The DNA of the CDR3 is TGTGCCATCACTAGCATGGAAGGAAATACGCAGTATTTT. It codes for CAITSMEGNTQYF.

V usage is TRBV7-8 and J usage is TRBJ1-2; D remains ambiguous. CDR3 length: 15 residues. Per germline, CDR1 SGHVS and CDR2 FQNEAQ. Trimming left V 5 bases short and J 8 bases short, with 21 bases between. The CDR3 DNA follows: TGTGCCAGCAGCCGAAACGGTCTTTCTGAGGGCGGCTACACCTTC. Protein sequence: CASSRNGLSEGGYTF.

V gene TRBV5-4 combines with J gene TRBJ2-7; no clear D. The CDR3 consists of 15 residues. Trimming removed 3 bases from V and 1 base from J, with 14 bases in between. Germline CDR1 SGHNT, CDR2 YYREEE (reference sequence). CDR3 loop: CASSSPSGESYEQYF. CDR3 bases: TGTGCCAGCAGCTCTCCCTCGGGTGAATCCTACGAGCAGTACTTC. Full variable domain (outside the CDR3, taken from reference TRBV5-4 and TRBJ2-7): ETGVTQSPTHLIKTRGQQVTLRCSSQSGHNTVSWYQQALGQGPQFIFQYYREEENGRGNFPPRFSGLQFPNYSSELNVNALELDDSALYLCASSSPSGESYEQYFGPGTRLTVT.

The chain is built from TRBV28 and TRBJ2-7; 10 bases are a match to TRBD1. The V gene end was trimmed by 6 bases and the J gene end by 3 bases; junction bases not matched to a gene: 8. The CDR3 contains 15 residues. Germline CDR1 MDHEN, CDR2 SYDVKM. The CDR3 spells CASSLRGTGVYEQYF. The CDR3 DNA reads TGTGCCAGCAGCCTAAGGGGGACAGGGGTCTACGAGCAGTACTTC.

The chain is built from TRBV6-4 and TRBJ1-1; 8 nucleotides agree with TRBD1. Germline assignment: CDR1 MRHNA and CDR2 SNTAGT. The CDR3 totals 19 residues. V was pared by 0 bases and J by 4 bases, with 16 bases of the junction left unmatched. CDR3 in amino acids: CASSDSSGQGPPWGTEAFF. DNA for the CDR3: TGTGCCAGCAGTGACTCTTCCGGACAGGGCCCACCATGGGGCACTGAAGCTTTCTTT.

This clone was observed a single time. J is TRBJ2-2 and V is TRBV27, with D unresolved. V shed 6 bases and J shed 4 bases, with 12 bases lying between them. Germline CDR1 MNHEY, CDR2 SMNVEV (reference sequence). The length of the CDR3 is 14 residues. CDR3 coding DNA: TGTGCCAGCAGAAGAGGTTCAATCACCGGGGAGCTGTTTTTT. Translation: CASRRGSITGELFF.

The chain employs TRBV9 and TRBJ2-1; 8 bases map to TRBD1. Germline CDR1 SGDLS, CDR2 YYNGEE. After removal of 3 bases from V and 2 bases from J, the junction contained 4 bases not matched to a gene. The CDR3 contains 15 residues. The chain's CDR3 is CASSGQGNPYNEQFF. In nucleotides, the CDR3 is TGTGCCAGCAGCGGACAGGGGAACCCCTACAATGAGCAGTTCTTC.

The rearrangement uses TRBV2 and TRBJ1-2, with no clear D. CDR3 length: 14 amino acids. Trimming pared 4 bases from V and 0 bases from J, leaving 9 bases between. Germline values: CDR1 SNHLY, CDR2 FYNNEI. CDR3 region: CASSATRSNYGYTF. The CDR3 DNA is TGTGCCAGCAGTGCAACTCGATCTAACTATGGCTACACCTTC.

The rearrangement joins TRBV7-2 to TRBJ2-7; the D gene is possibly TRBD2 (6 bases). In germline, CDR1 is SGHTA, CDR2 FQGNSA. The CDR3 runs 14 residues. Trimming took off 1 base at V and 2 bases at J, with 9 bases between the two ends. The CDR3 sequence is CASSLGDFTYEQYF. CDR3 coding DNA: TGTGCCAGCAGCTTAGGGGACTTCACCTACGAGCAGTACTTC. Full variable domain (outside the CDR3, taken from reference TRBV7-2 and TRBJ2-7): GAGVSQSPSNKVTEKGKDVELRCDPISGHTALYWYRQSLGQGLEFLIYFQGNSAPDKSGLPSDRFSAERTGGSVSTLTIQRTQQEDSAVYLCASSLGDFTYEQYFGPGTRLTVT.

J is TRBJ2-3 and V is TRBV13; 7 bases match TRBD1. CDR1 is PRHDT, CDR2 FYEKMQ, per germline (reference sequence). Losses at the gene ends were 2 bases for V and 3 bases for J; bases not matched to a gene: 5. This CDR3 contains 15 residues. CDR3 bases: TGTGCCAGCAGCTTAAAGGGGGCCGTAACAGATACGCAGTATTTT. This translates into CASSLKGAVTDTQYF.

The rearrangement uses TRBV5-6 and TRBJ2-7; TRBD1 matches 9 bases. The CDR3 is made up of 16 amino acids. V gave up 4 bases and J gave up 6 bases; unmatched junction bases: 14. CDR1 is SGHDT, CDR2 YYEEEE, per germline. The CDR3 sequence is CASSLNRDRDILEQYF. The CDR3 DNA is TGTGCCAGCAGCCTGAACCGGGACAGGGATATTCTCGAGCAGTACTTC.